The clone carrying this T cell receptor (beta chain) has more than one count but fewer than ten. This specimen comes from a study of blood T cell repertoires in COVID-19. Study summary: T cells, B-cell-depleted T cells, or PBMCs provided the cDNA or gDNA that served as material.

The V segment lost 7 bases and the J segment 0 bases; nucleotides outside the gene matches: 3. The CDR3 is 16 amino acids. Germline assignment: CDR1 SGHTA and CDR2 FQGNSA. The method was immunoSEQ multiplex PCR; TCRdb's version includes in-frame clones alone and lacks a portion of them. The data hold approximately 82,000 clones, with over 75% observed a single time. The TCR was taken from a human donor in a cohort sampled during active COVID-19. The chain is built from TRBV7-2 and TRBJ2-2; 12 nucleotides match TRBD2. The material sequenced was peripheral blood. CDR3 bases: TGTGCCAGCAAGAGACTAGCGGGAGCGAACACCGGGGAGCTGTTTTTT. Its protein is CASKRLAGANTGELFF.